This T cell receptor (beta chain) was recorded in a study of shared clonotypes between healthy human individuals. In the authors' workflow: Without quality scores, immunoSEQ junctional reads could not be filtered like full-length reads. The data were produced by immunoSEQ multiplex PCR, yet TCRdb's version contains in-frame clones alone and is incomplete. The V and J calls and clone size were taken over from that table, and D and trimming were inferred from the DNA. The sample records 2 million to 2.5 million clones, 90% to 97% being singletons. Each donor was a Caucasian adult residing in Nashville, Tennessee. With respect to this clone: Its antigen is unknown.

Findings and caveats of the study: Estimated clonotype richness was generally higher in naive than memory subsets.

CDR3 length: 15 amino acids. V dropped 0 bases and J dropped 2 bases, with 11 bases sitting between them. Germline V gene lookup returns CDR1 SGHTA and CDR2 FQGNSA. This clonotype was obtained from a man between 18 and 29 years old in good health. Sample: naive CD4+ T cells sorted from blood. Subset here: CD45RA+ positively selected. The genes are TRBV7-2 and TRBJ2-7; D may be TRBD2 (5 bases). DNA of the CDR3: TGTGCCAGCAGCTTAGCTGAGTCCGGGACCTACGAGCAGTACTTC. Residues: CASSLAESGTYEQYF. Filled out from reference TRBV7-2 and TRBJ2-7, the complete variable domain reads GAGVSQSPSNKVTEKGKDVELRCDPISGHTALYWYRQSLGQGLEFLIYFQGNSAPDKSGLPSDRFSAERTGGSVSTLTIQRTQQEDSAVYLCASSLAESGTYEQYFGPGTRLTVT.